This T cell receptor beta chain appears in the sequencing data of a study of Graves' ophthalmopathy and Graves' hyperthyroidism. Trimming left V 3 bases short and J 4 bases short, with 6 bases between. The CDR3 runs to 12 residues. Germline lookup yields CDR1 ENHRY and CDR2 SYGVKD. Points from the study as a whole: Blood also held most thyroid clonotypes expanded above 0.001 frequency.

About this clonotype itself: As yet, its antigen is unknown.

RNA transcripts served as template for amplifying TCR beta CDR3 sequences. The workflow started with a first-round RT-PCR run with HTBI primers and then moved on to a second-round multiplex PCR. TCRdb fed the multiplex PCR reads into MiXCR, producing one record per CDR3 protein. This sample has about 240,000 distinct CDR3 sequences; around 45% occur once, and the top ten carry around 43%. The sequence was obtained from an adult man with Graves' ophthalmopathy. Material for sequencing was peripheral blood. The V gene is TRBV10-3, the J gene TRBJ1-2; D is unresolved. CDR3 residues: CAISETAYGYTF. CDR3 coding DNA: TGTGCCATCAGTGAAACAGCCTATGGCTACACCTTC.